These T cell receptor beta chains were read from a single sample in a study of CD8+ T cells in alopecia areata. Produced via immunoSEQ multiplex PCR; TCRdb's table is partial and in-frame only. Seen here are fewer than 200,000 clones, around three fifths observed once, and the top ten hold about 14%. The sequencing used CD4+ T cells sorted from blood, collected at week 0. These receptors all come from a human donor with alopecia areata. The CDR3 runs from the conserved cysteine through the conserved F or W. The D gene is left open where the match is weak. Rows may omit the clone size; those that give it use once, few, many or a size class.

TGTGCTAGTGGTTTGGTACGCCAATACAATGAGCAGTTCTTC CASGLVRQYNEQFF TRBV12-5 NA NA TRBJ2-1
TGCAGCGTTGATGTGGGCAGGGGTTCCTACGAGCAGTACTTC CSVDVGRGSYEQYF TRBV29-1 NA NA TRBJ2-7
TGTGCCTGGAGTAGGGTCAGGTTCGCCTACGAGCAGTACTTC CAWSRVRFAYEQYF TRBV30 NA NA TRBJ2-7
TGCAGCGTTGGTAGGGAAACGATAAGCGAGCAGTACTTC CSVGRETISEQYF TRBV29-1 NA NA TRBJ2-7
TGCAGCGTTGAAACCGGGACTAGCGGGGCTGATACGCAGTATTTT CSVETGTSGADTQYF TRBV29-1 NA TRBD2 TRBJ2-3
TGTGCCAGCAGTCGGGACCGAGCCTACGAGCAGTACTTC CASSRDRAYEQYF TRBV7-2 few NA TRBJ2-7
TGTGCCTGGAGAGCCCCGGGACGGTTGAACACTGAAGCTTTCTTT CAWRAPGRLNTEAFF TRBV30 NA NA TRBJ1-1
TGTGCCTGGAGTGCCCACCCCCGGGATACGCAGTATTTT CAWSAHPRDTQYF TRBV30 NA NA TRBJ2-3
TGTGCCAGCAGTACCGGACAGGGGGTCGGCTACACCTTC CASSTGQGVGYTF TRBV2 NA TRBD1 TRBJ1-2
TGTGCCAGTCCCTGGGGGCTCCGCGGTGGCTACACCTTC CASPWGLRGGYTF TRBV7-3 NA NA TRBJ1-2
TGCAGCGTTGAGCGGGGGACTGGGGGTGCTTTCTTT CSVERGTGGAFF TRBV29-1 NA NA TRBJ1-1
TGTGCCAGCAGCTTATCGTGGCAGAACTATGGCTACACCTTC CASSLSWQNYGYTF TRBV7-2 NA NA TRBJ1-2
TGCAGCGCTCGACAGGCCACTACGCTTTCACCCCTCCACTTT CSARQATTLSPLHF TRBV29-1 NA NA TRBJ1-6
TGTGCCAGCAGTGAAGATTTGAGGGTTGAAGCTTTCTTT CASSEDLRVEAFF TRBV6-1 NA NA TRBJ1-1
TGCAGCGTTGTTAGGCTGCCATCCTACGAGCAGTACTTC CSVVRLPSYEQYF TRBV29-1 NA NA TRBJ2-7
TGTGCCAGCAGTGACAAGGTCACTGAAGCTTTCTTT CASSDKVTEAFF TRBV2 NA NA TRBJ1-1
TGCAGCGTGCGTACTGTACTAATTGACGAGCAGTACTTC CSVRTVLIDEQYF TRBV29-1 NA NA TRBJ2-7
TGTGCCAGCAGTGAACTCGGGGGCCGGGGTAGCAATCAGCCCCAGCATTTT CASSELGGRGSNQPQHF TRBV6-1 NA NA TRBJ1-5
TGCGCCAGCAGCCCGGGACCACAGGGGACCCAAGAGACCCAGTACTTC CASSPGPQGTQETQYF TRBV5-1 NA TRBD1 TRBJ2-5
TGCAGTGCCCCATCATATGGCTACACCTTC CSAPSYGYTF TRBV20-1 few NA TRBJ1-2
TGTGCCTGGGGTAAAGGGGGAGACTACGAGCAGTACTTC CAWGKGGDYEQYF TRBV30 NA NA TRBJ2-7
TGTGCTAGTGCCTCGACGGGACAGCAGAGGGGCACTGAAGCTTTCTTT CASASTGQQRGTEAFF TRBV12-5 NA TRBD1 TRBJ1-1
TGCGCCAGCAAGAATACAGCAAACACCGGGGAGCTGTTTTTT CASKNTANTGELFF TRBV5-1 few NA TRBJ2-2
TGTGCCAGCAGTTACCGGGACAGGGTGACAGATACGCAGTATTTT CASSYRDRVTDTQYF TRBV6-5 NA TRBD1 TRBJ2-3
TGCAGCGTTGAATCGTACACTGAAGCTTTCTTT CSVESYTEAFF TRBV29-1 NA NA TRBJ1-1
TGTGCCAGCAGGATAGCGGGGGGGCCCGGCGGGGAGCTGTTTTTT CASRIAGGPGGELFF TRBV2 NA TRBD2 TRBJ2-2
TGTGCCAGCGTTTTAGCCCGATTCTATGGCTACACCTTC CASVLARFYGYTF TRBV11-2 NA NA TRBJ1-2
TGCGCCAGCAGCTTGGATGTCGGGGAGACCCAGTACTTC CASSLDVGETQYF TRBV5-1 NA NA TRBJ2-5
TGCGCCTTTGGACAGCAGGTCTACGAGCAGTACTTC CAFGQQVYEQYF TRBV23-1 NA NA TRBJ2-7
TGTGCCTGGAGCAAGGGACAGGGGGCAGGTCAGCCCCAGCATTTT CAWSKGQGAGQPQHF TRBV30 NA TRBD1 TRBJ1-5
TGCAGCTCCTCGGGCCGACAGGGGGGCTACAATGAGCAGTTCTTC CSSSGRQGGYNEQFF TRBV29-1 NA TRBD1 TRBJ2-1
TGCAGCGTTGCCGGTCAGTTTTGGGGCGAGCAGTACTTC CSVAGQFWGEQYF TRBV29-1 few NA TRBJ2-7
TGTGCCGTACAGGGACAGGGGAATTCACCCCTCCACTTT CAVQGQGNSPLHF TRBV6-1 NA TRBD1 TRBJ1-6
TGCGCCAGCCACCAGGGGACTCTGCAAGAGACCCAGTACTTC CASHQGTLQETQYF TRBV5-1 NA NA TRBJ2-5
TGCAGCGTTGAAGTGGGGATTTACGAGCAGTACTTC CSVEVGIYEQYF TRBV29-1 few NA TRBJ2-7
TGTGCCAGCAGCTTGGATTCACCCCTCCACTTT CASSLDSPLHF TRBV11-2 NA NA TRBJ1-6
TGCAGCGTCTCAATGACAGGGGGGAAGACCCAGTACTTC CSVSMTGGKTQYF TRBV29-1 NA TRBD1 TRBJ2-5
TGCGCCAGCAGCTTCGCGAACACCGGGGAGCTGTTTTTT CASSFANTGELFF TRBV5-1 NA NA TRBJ2-2
TGTGCCAGCTCGCCGGGACAGGGGGCTGAAGCTTTCTTT CASSPGQGAEAFF TRBV18 NA TRBD1 TRBJ1-1
TGTGCCTACCTCGCGGGGAAATTCATGAACACTGAAGCTTTCTTT CAYLAGKFMNTEAFF TRBV30 NA NA TRBJ1-1
TGTGCCAGCAGCTTAGTCCTAGCGAGTTACAATGAGCAGTTCTTC CASSLVLASYNEQFF TRBV7-9 NA NA TRBJ2-1
TGTGCCATCAGGGGACAGGGCACAGATACGCAGTATTTT CAIRGQGTDTQYF TRBV10-3 NA TRBD1 TRBJ2-3
TGTGCCAGCAGCGTAGCGGCAGGGACCTACGAGCAGTACTTC CASSVAAGTYEQYF TRBV9 NA NA TRBJ2-7